These T cell receptor beta chains were read from a single sample in a study of graft-versus-host responses after intestinal transplantation. What these receptors recognize is not known. Sequencing used immunoSEQ multiplex PCR; TCRdb keeps in-frame clones, though not all of them. Here the sample spans 90,000 to 130,000 clones, 85% to 95% being singletons. This specimen consisted of unstimulated CD8+ T cells sorted from spleen or lymph node cells, obtained before transplant. The receptors here all came from a human donor who was the organ donor for an intestinal transplant. Each CDR3 is given with its conserved first and last residue. D genes are given only for firm matches. Rows give clone size only sometimes, using once, few, many, or a class for an expanded clone.

clone size | J gene | D gene | V gene | CDR3 DNA | CDR3 protein
once | TRBJ2-1 | NA | TRBV4-1 | TGCGCCAGCAGCCAAGAACGACTGTACAATGAGCAGTTCTTC | CASSQERLYNEQFF
NA | TRBJ2-1 | TRBD1 | TRBV11-2 | TGTGCCAGCACCTACCAAAGGGGGCTCTCCTACAATGAGCAGTTCTTC | CASTYQRGLSYNEQFF
NA | TRBJ1-2 | NA | TRBV4-1 | TGCGCCAGCAGCCAATGGGGGGCTAACTATGGCTACACCTTC | CASSQWGANYGYTF
NA | TRBJ2-5 | NA | TRBV19 | TGTGCCAGTAGTATAGGGAGGGGGGAGACCCAGTACTTC | CASSIGRGETQYF
NA | TRBJ2-1 | NA | TRBV19 | TGTGCCAGTAGTATTGTGGCGGGCAACAATGAGCAGTTCTTC | CASSIVAGNNEQFF
NA | TRBJ2-5 | NA | TRBV28 | TGTGCCAGCAGTTTAGTGTATACCCAAGAGACCCAGTACTTC | CASSLVYTQETQYF
NA | TRBJ2-7 | NA | TRBV28 | TGTGCCACCGGCGATTCCTACGAGCAGTACTTC | CATGDSYEQYF
NA | TRBJ2-2 | NA | TRBV5-4 | TGTGCCAGCAGCGGGGCGGGGTCCGGGGAGCTGTTTTTT | CASSGAGSGELFF
once | TRBJ2-1 | NA | TRBV30 | TGTGCCTGGAGGACGGCGGTCGGGGAGCAGTTCTTC | CAWRTAVGEQFF
NA | TRBJ2-7 | TRBD2 | TRBV7-9 | TGTGCCAGCAGCCAGCTCGGGACTAGCGCCTCCTACGAGCAGTACTTC | CASSQLGTSASYEQYF
NA | TRBJ2-4 | TRBD1 | TRBV5-4 | TGTGCCAGCAGCTTGTCACAGGGGGCGGACATTCAGTACTTC | CASSLSQGADIQYF
once | TRBJ2-1 | TRBD1 | TRBV27 | TGTGCCAGCAGTCTGGACAGGGGGAATGAGCAGTTCTTC | CASSLDRGNEQFF
NA | TRBJ2-3 | TRBD1 | TRBV5-1 | TGCGCCAGCAGCTCTGGGACAGGGGGAATAGATACGCAGTATTTT | CASSSGTGGIDTQYF
NA | TRBJ2-3 | TRBD2 | TRBV10-1 | TGCGCCAGCAGTGCGGCGGTAGCGGGCCCAGATACGCAGTATTTT | CASSAAVAGPDTQYF
NA | TRBJ2-3 | NA | TRBV11-2 | TGTGCCAGCAGCCCCTCAGGTCCCCGGGCAGATACGCAGTATTTT | CASSPSGPRADTQYF